One T cell receptor (beta chain) is described in this entry. The antigen is unknown. The germline V gene has CDR1 SGHVS and CDR2 FNYEAQ. With 2 bases removed from V and 3 bases from J, the gap between germline ends came to 4 bases. The CDR3 extends over 13 amino acids. As to treatment: 15 Gy SBRT to primary tumor, nephrectomy 4 weeks later. This record belongs to a study of radiation and T cells in renal cell carcinoma. Assay used: immunoSEQ multiplex PCR; TCRdb lists only in-frame clones, some missing. The sample contains some 14,000 clones, about 64% of which appear only once. General observations from the study: Compared with controls, irradiated tumors had more, larger dominant CDR3 motifs. Top tumor clonotypes rose in blood 2 weeks post-radiation, then contracted.

V gene TRBV7-6 combines with J gene TRBJ2-2; no reliable D call. The input for sequencing was tumor tissue, taken from a patient whose treatment included radiotherapy and nephrectomy. The source is a woman aged 70-85 years with renal cell carcinoma. Written as DNA, the CDR3 is TGTGCCAGCAGCTTACTCCACACCGGGGAGCTGTTTTTT. Amino acid sequence: CASSLLHTGELFF.